The text below deals with one T cell receptor beta chain. The clone's antigen remains unknown. No quality values exist for individual bases; no much larger clone is one base distant. This record belongs to a study of shared clonotypes between healthy human individuals (TCRdb year 2020). Regarding the complete study: The cohort comprised a couple of women and a few men aged 18 to 49 years. Blood TCR repertoires of several healthy adults were deeply sequenced to estimate repertoire size and the extent of clonotype sharing between individuals. To increase sequencing depth and limit assay-specific biases, TCR repertoire library preparation and sequencing were carried out by different laboratories using diverse techniques. Each donor's leukapheresis produced roughly between about 0.8 and 10 billion PBMCs.

The CDR3 sequence holds 15 residues, the cysteine and phenylalanine included. This entry keeps only the CDR3 DNA: 45 bases, framed from base 1. As encoded in the germline V gene, CDR1 is SGHNT while CDR2 is YENEEA. V is reduced by 1 base and J by 4 bases, leaving a spacing of 11 bases between them. The donors were healthy, HIV-negative adults who had no recently reported acute infections or vaccinations. Every donor was a Caucasian adult living in Nashville, Tennessee, USA. For unsorted samples, some 90 million PBMCs were counted and genomic DNA was extracted with the QIAamp DNA Blood Mini kit. Blood was collected by leukapheresis, and PBMCs were isolated by Ficoll-Histopaque density gradient centrifugation and then cryopreserved in liquid nitrogen vapor phase. What the work shows at the level of the full study, not this receptor alone: Pairwise subsampling led to the expectation that sequencing depth would affect the degree of clonotype sharing among donors. Sampling was limited to blood, and TCR repertoires in tissue likely differ from TCR repertoires in blood. The genetic and exposure-history diversity represented was limited by the small number of donors.

TCR CDR3 regions were amplified from genomic DNA by multiplex PCR using the deep immunoSEQ assay. For each cell subset, the extracted genomic DNA was distributed evenly across all wells of several immunoSEQ 96-well plates, and each plate served as one replicate. For unsorted PBMC, each replicate PCR was loaded with about 300 ng genomic DNA, equivalent to about 30,000 T cell genomes. Unsorted PBMC genomic DNA was sequenced across ten immunoSEQ deep assay plates. Purified libraries were quantified with a Qubit 3.0 fluorometer, sized on a Bioanalyzer 2100, and re-quantified with the KAPA Library Quantification kit. Every immunoSEQ 96-well plate was sequenced on a dedicated single-read 150-cycle Illumina NextSeq 550 flow cell. Per the authors' processing: Because the immunoSEQ output included only junctional sequences and no quality scores, the filtering could not be the same as the filtering used for full-length reads. Sequences were annotated with PyIR, a Python wrapper for IgBLAST v1.9, and V/J genes and CDR3 were assigned using IMGT germline references. Any read was removed if the V/J assignment was weak (E-value above 1e-6), the CDR3 was missing, or the read contained stop codons, out-of-frame junctions, or ambiguous translated residues. V3J clonotypes were defined by identical inferred V gene, J gene, and CDR3 amino acid sequence. The percentage overlap between two repertoires was calculated by dividing the number of shared unique clonotypes by the size of the smaller repertoire. Richness of each repertoire was evaluated using RTK rarefaction, the Chao1 estimator, and Recon v2.1 estimates of unobserved clonotypes. Imported from immuneACCESS, the table was reduced by TCRdb to in-frame sequences with V and J called. These copies leave out some clones; in studies compared against another copy, an unresolved V gene accounts for under half, and the cause of the remainder is not known. The DNA gave D and trimming, while V, J and clone size come from that table. Counted in this sample were roughly 500,000 clones; approximately 80% of them appeared once. The ten top clones hold 12% of the sample.

Recombination connected TRBV11-3 to TRBJ2-1; the D match is possibly TRBD1 or TRBD2, with 5 bases aligned in each. The clonotype was recovered from a woman in her thirties or forties in good health. Some clones in this sample may be carry-over from other donors' samples. The sequenced sample was PBMCs. At the DNA level, the sequence is TGTGCCAGCAGCTTAGCCGGGACCACTTACAATGAGCAGTTCTTC. Its translation reads: CASSLAGTTYNEQFF.